This TCR beta chain was captured in a study of T cell responses to AZD1222 COVID-19 vaccine. Germline lookup yields CDR1 MNHEY and CDR2 SVGAGI. This CDR3 region has 14 residues. V was pared by 2 bases and J by 1 base, with 8 bases between. With regard to this clone: The antigen remains undetermined.

Here immunoSEQ multiplex PCR was the method, and the copy in TCRdb shows in-frame clones only, minus some. The table lists about 35,000 clones, approximately 86% of them singletons. Study-wide points: Regions 160-218 and 743-854 held dominance among vaccine-associated CD4 TCRs, which spanned spike. The donors showed a predominance of white British ancestry and of females, with possible underestimation of clonal diversity.

J is TRBJ1-2 and V is TRBV6-5; the D is unclear. This clonotype originated in an adult in good health. This material consisted of peripheral blood, taken on day 0 of AZD1222 vaccination. CDR3 DNA: TGTGCCAGCAGTTACAATCGGGGTAACTATGGCTACACCTTC. Translated, it gives CASSYNRGNYGYTF.